One sample yielded the 31 T cell receptor beta chains listed below, sequenced in a study of CXCR3-negative and CXCR3-positive naive CD8 T cells. Findings and limits, study-wide: CXCR3-positive naive cells had more hydrophobic TRB CDR3s than CXCR3-negative naive cells.

The antigens of these receptors remain unknown. With UMI labels, 5' RACE was used to prepare the TRB cDNA libraries. TCRdb re-called the 5' RACE reads; one entry per CDR3 protein, DNA not given. The sample table includes some 120,000 distinct CDR3 sequences. The material sequenced was naive CXCR3+ CD8+ T cells from blood. This sample's subset: CD45RO-CCR7+CD27+CD95- naive CD8+ T cells expressing CXCR3 (TNR3+). These receptors were taken from a human donor in good health. Some clones in this sample may be carry-over from other donors' samples.

The V call is TRBV29-1, the J call TRBJ2-3. The CDR3 runs to 12 residues. Per the germline V gene, CDR1 is SQVTM and CDR2 is ANQGSEA. This chain's CDR3 is CGVEDRTDTQYF.

The chain has TRBV20-1 and TRBJ2-1. Germline V gene sequence: CDR1 DFQATT, CDR2 SNEGSKA (reference sequence). This CDR3 comprises 16 residues. The CDR3 loop reads CSARPLTWSSYNEQFF.

The J gene is TRBJ1-1, the V gene TRBV4-3. This CDR3 comprises 14 residues. In germline, CDR1 is LGHNA, CDR2 YSLEER. This CDR3 reads CASSEGVGNTEAFF.

This chain uses TRBV25-1 with TRBJ2-2; TCRdb's D gene call, TRBD1, goes unchecked for lack of DNA. Per germline, CDR1 MGHDK and CDR2 SYGVNS. This CDR3 region has 11 residues. CDR3 region: CASSGGGELFF.

This sequence joins TRBV6-5 and TRBJ2-1; TCRdb returns TRBD1, unconfirmable since there is no DNA. Germline V lookup: CDR1 MNHEY, CDR2 SVGAGI. The CDR3 consists of 14 residues. The CDR3 here is CASSYAAGYNEQFF.

The chain carries TRBV29-1 and TRBJ2-1; with no DNA, the TCRdb D assignment of TRBD2 cannot be verified. CDR1 SQVTM and CDR2 ANQGSEA come from the germline V gene. The CDR3 contains 17 residues. This CDR3 is CSVDAVRGVAAYNEQFF.

The chain links TRBV3-1 to TRBJ2-3. This CDR3 has 15 residues. CDR1 and CDR2 (germline): LGHDT, YNNKEL (reference sequence). This CDR3 is CASSQDFSMTDTQYF.

This chain connects TRBV12-3 or TRBV12-4 to TRBJ1-2; the TCRdb D gene call, TRBD1, has no DNA to confirm it. The CDR3 length is 15 residues. The CDR3 protein is CASTIKTGTVYGYTF.

The V call is TRBV7-9, the J call TRBJ2-7; TCRdb gives TRBD2 as the D gene, but with no DNA this cannot be confirmed. CDR3 size: 16 residues. CDR1 and CDR2 from the germline V gene are SEHNR and FQNEAQ (reference sequence). This chain's CDR3 is CASSHDATSRSNEQYF. Full variable domain (outside the CDR3, taken from reference TRBV7-9 and TRBJ2-7): DTGVSQNPRHKITKRGQNVTFRCDPISEHNRLYWYRQTLGQGPEFLTYFQNEAQLEKSRLLSDRFSAERPKGSFSTLEIQRTEQGDSAMYLCASSHDATSRSNEQYFGPGTRLTVT.

V and J are TRBV7-9 and TRBJ2-7. The CDR3 sequence is 13 residues long. The germline gives CDR1 SEHNR, CDR2 FQNEAQ (reference sequence). The CDR3 is CASSLGISYEQYF.

The gene calls are TRBV3-1 and TRBJ2-1; checking the TCRdb D call of TRBD2 is not possible without DNA. The CDR3 is 20 amino acids. In germline, CDR1 is LGHDT, CDR2 YNNKEL (reference sequence). CDR3 region: CASSQDVPASGRAKDNEQFF.

V and J are TRBV4-3 and TRBJ2-2; the D gene TCRdb calls, TRBD1, cannot be checked with no DNA. There are 13 residues in the CDR3. Germline lookup yields CDR1 LGHNA and CDR2 YSLEER. CDR3 amino acids: CASSGVPGGELFF.

This rearrangement joins TRBV19 to TRBJ2-7. Germline V gives CDR1 LNHDA, CDR2 SQIVND (reference sequence). The CDR3 has 16 amino acids. Here the CDR3 reads CASSIRKDGWAYEQYF.

The chain couples TRBV20-1 to TRBJ2-3. There are 16 residues in the CDR3. Germline V gene sequence: CDR1 DFQATT, CDR2 SNEGSKA (reference sequence). The CDR3 is CSARDILATSTDTQYF.

The chain combines TRBV5-5 with TRBJ2-7. Germline CDR1 and CDR2: SGHKS and YYEKEE (reference sequence). The CDR3 has 13 residues. CDR3 residues: CASSLKGSGEQYF.

V and J are TRBV20-1 and TRBJ2-5; TCRdb indicates TRBD1, and absent DNA this call remains unverified. CDR1 is DFQATT, CDR2 SNEGSKA, per germline (reference sequence). This CDR3 has 13 residues. Here the CDR3 reads CSASLDIGETQYF.

The chain has TRBV12-3 or TRBV12-4 and TRBJ2-1; TCRdb's assignment of TRBD1 cannot be checked, as there is no DNA. This CDR3 region has 15 residues. CDR3 sequence: CASSYNRDKNNEQFF.

The chain employs TRBV21-1 and TRBJ1-5; no DNA is available, so the TRBD1 call from TCRdb remains unchecked. TRBV21-1 is assigned pseudogene status. The CDR3 totals 15 residues. This chain's CDR3 is CASSPGGHSNQPQHF.

The gene calls are TRBV4-3 and TRBJ1-2; the D gene TCRdb calls, TRBD1, cannot be checked with no DNA. Germline values: CDR1 LGHNA, CDR2 YSLEER. This CDR3 contains 16 residues. The CDR3 spells CASSQDILGRGYGYTF.

The V gene is TRBV7-2, the J gene TRBJ1-2; TCRdb calls TRBD1, which cannot be checked without DNA. The CDR3 loop spans 17 amino acids. Germline CDR1 is SGHTA and CDR2 is FQGNSA. The CDR3 loop is CASSPPLGEYLRRGYTF.

The J gene is TRBJ2-1, the V gene TRBV12-3 or TRBV12-4; TCRdb's assignment of TRBD2 cannot be checked, as there is no DNA. This CDR3 is built from 14 residues. CDR3 in amino acids: CASSWYGGNNEQFF.

V gene TRBV12-3 or TRBV12-4 combines with J gene TRBJ1-2; TCRdb indicates TRBD1, and absent DNA this call remains unverified. The CDR3 extends over 14 amino acids. CDR3 loop: CASSDQGFDYGYTF.

This chain links TRBV5-1 with TRBJ2-1; the D gene TCRdb calls, TRBD1, cannot be checked with no DNA. Per the germline V gene, CDR1 is SGHRS and CDR2 is YFSETQ. The CDR3 runs to 14 residues. CDR3 loop: CATRRGPVGDEQFF.

The CDR3 sequence is CASSFSGTQYF. The rearrangement joins TRBV28 to TRBJ2-5. CDR3 length: 11 amino acids. CDR1 is MDHEN, CDR2 SYDVKM, per germline.

This chain joins TRBV3-1 and TRBJ2-1; TCRdb gives TRBD2 as the D gene, but with no DNA this cannot be confirmed. Germline loops: CDR1 LGHDT, CDR2 YNNKEL (reference sequence). The CDR3 is 19 residues long. CDR3 sequence reads: CASSQDKTILAGGYNEQFF.

The V gene is TRBV12-3 or TRBV12-4, the J gene TRBJ2-1; the TCRdb call, TRBD1, lacks DNA for checking. The CDR3 consists of 15 residues. CDR3 protein: CASSPLGQNLYEQFF.

This chain joins TRBV6-2 or TRBV6-3 and TRBJ1-1. CDR1 and CDR2 (germline): MNHEY, SVGEGT. The CDR3 is made up of 12 amino acids. This chain's CDR3 is CASSYEVTEAFF.

The gene calls are TRBV14 and TRBJ2-7; with no DNA, the TCRdb D assignment of TRBD1 cannot be verified. This CDR3 region has 19 residues. The germline gives CDR1 SGHDN, CDR2 FVKESK. This CDR3 is CASSQVLSGRTGGGYEQYF.

The chain combines TRBV5-1 with TRBJ2-7. Germline CDR1 SGHRS, CDR2 YFSETQ. This CDR3 contains 13 residues. CDR3 loop: CASSYGFTYEQYF.

This chain links TRBV28 with TRBJ2-7; there is no DNA to check the TCRdb D call of TRBD1. Germline V gene sequence: CDR1 MDHEN, CDR2 SYDVKM. This CDR3 is built from 17 residues. CDR3 residues: CASSYSGRVTSSYEQYF.

Here the CDR3 reads CASSQERRDSYEQYF. The chain combines TRBV4-2 with TRBJ2-7. Germline assignment: CDR1 LGHNA and CDR2 YNFKEQ. The CDR3 runs 15 residues.